What follows describes a single T cell receptor (beta chain). This specimen belongs to a study of blood T cell repertoires in COVID-19. V gave up 4 bases and J gave up 2 bases; unmatched junction bases: 3. The CDR3 covers 14 residues. Germline V gene sequence: CDR1 MNHEY, CDR2 SVGEGT. Under the authors' procedure: It was from reference gene primer amplification that nucleated cell counts were estimated. Clones were sequenced by immunoSEQ multiplex PCR, and TCRdb holds only the in-frame ones, with some missing. V, J and clone size derive from that table, while D and trimming were established from the DNA sequence. Counted here are around 280,000 clones, roughly 89% occurring once; the ten biggest clones make up over 6%.

Sequencing was done on a sample of PBMCs or T cells enriched from blood (not recorded which). V and J are TRBV6-2 or TRBV6-3 and TRBJ2-3, with TRBD1 identical over 7 bases. The receptor's source is a woman between 35 and 50 years old who had recovered from COVID-19. As DNA, the CDR3 is TGTGCCAGCAGTTGGGGACAGACCACAGATACGCAGTATTTT. Translated, it gives CASSWGQTTDTQYF.